The 21 T cell receptor beta chains presented below share a single source sample, sequenced in a study of blood T cells in healthy people across ages (dated by TCRdb to the mid-2010s). Preparation of the library involved 5' RACE. Instrument used: Illumina HiSeq 2500. The second PCR ran for about 6 to 12 cycles and used a J-beta primer mix along with a sample-barcoded 5' primer. TCRdb reanalyzed the raw reads on its own, using fastp at Q25 for trimming and MiXCR for clone calling, and kept in-frame beta chains. Each entry merges the rows of one CDR3 protein and shows their most common DNA and genes. This sample gives about 1.7 million distinct CDR3 sequences in total; 28% of them show up just once. The leading ten clones occupy 7.7% of the sample. Sequencing was carried out using blood. The receptors come from a woman younger than 45 in good health.

On this clonotype: A much larger clone sits a single nucleotide away, making a read error possible. The V call is TRBV12-3 or TRBV12-4, the J call TRBJ1-2; a possible D gene is TRBD1 (5 bases). Trimming pared 6 bases from V and 0 bases from J, leaving 14 bases between. The CDR3 sequence is 15 residues long. In nucleotides, the CDR3 is TGTGCCAGCAGCCACTACACAGGAACTAACTATGGCTACACCTTC. Its translation is CASSHYTGTNYGYTF.

The chain recombines TRBV15 with TRBJ1-5; the D is unclear. Germline V gene lookup returns CDR1 LNHNV and CDR2 YYDKDF (reference sequence). The CDR3 is made up of 14 amino acids. V gave up 2 bases and J gave up 1 base, with 6 bases separating them. The CDR3 region has the DNA TGTGCCACCAGCAGACAGCAAAGCAATCAGCCCCAGCATTTT. It is translated as CATSRQQSNQPQHF.

This clonotype was counted only a few times. This chain uses TRBV2 with TRBJ1-2, with unresolved D. Trimming removed 6 bases at V and 4 bases at J, with 21 bases between. CDR1 and CDR2 from the germline V gene are SNHLY and FYNNEI. The CDR3 spans 16 residues. CDR3: CASSLLGFGNTYGYTF. The CDR3 region has the DNA TGTGCCAGCAGCCTATTGGGTTTTGGGAATACCTATGGCTACACCTTC.

In regard to this clonotype: One base away lies a much larger clone, so this may be a sequencing read error. The chain combines TRBV27 with TRBJ2-5; perhaps D is TRBD1 or TRBD2 (5 bases each). V was clipped by 3 bases and J by 4 bases, with 21 bases between them. CDR1 and CDR2 from the germline V gene are MNHEY and SMNVEV (reference sequence). The CDR3 loop spans 17 amino acids. The CDR3 coding sequence is TGTGCCAGCAGTTTGAGAGGAGCAGGGACGGTCCGAGAGACCCAGTACTTC. It is translated as CASSLRGAGTVRETQYF.

The rearrangement uses TRBV6-1 and TRBJ2-5, with D perhaps TRBD2 (6 bases). The J call may not be correct, given that the DNA end is closer to TRBJ2-7. Germline-derived CDR1 and CDR2 are MNHNS and SASEGT. The CDR3 spans 15 residues. CDR3 bases: TGTGCCAGCAGTGAAAGGGTATGGGAGGATTACGAGCAGTACTTC. This sequence encodes CASSERVWEDYEQYF.

This clonotype has ten or more counts. The V and J genes are TRBV12-3 or TRBV12-4 and TRBJ2-7; D ambiguous. Trimming removed 5 bases at V and 6 bases at J, with 8 bases between. The CDR3 length is 11 residues. The CDR3 sequence: CASSKSFEQYF. CDR3 in DNA: TGTGCCAGCAGTAAGAGTTTCGAGCAGTACTTC.

The gene calls are TRBV2 and TRBJ1-2; the match to TRBD1 covers 8 bases. The V and J ends lost 3 bases and 8 bases, in that order; junction bases with no gene match: 5. The CDR3 sequence is 13 residues long. Germline V gene data show CDR1 as SNHLY and CDR2 as FYNNEI. This CDR3 is CASSEDREGGYTF. The DNA for the CDR3 is TGTGCCAGCAGTGAGGACAGGGAAGGGGGCTACACCTTC.

Worth noting for this clonotype: The CDR3 end shows no conserved phenylalanine or tryptophan, and so a read error is likely. The chain couples TRBV3-1 to TRBJ2-4; D perhaps matches TRBD1 (6 bases). Matching the DNA end better, TRBJ2-7 makes the J call doubtful. Germline assignment: CDR1 LGHDT and CDR2 YNNKEL (reference sequence). The CDR3 runs to 14 residues. CDR3 loop: CASSHQGSSYEQYC. For the CDR3, the DNA is TGTGCCAGCAGCCACCAGGGGAGTTCCTACGAGCAGTACTGC.

The chain combines TRBV7-2 with TRBJ2-1; TRBD2 matches at 15 bases. Germline assignment: CDR1 SGHTA and CDR2 FQGNSA. The CDR3 runs to 17 residues. With 5 bases clipped from V and 4 bases from J, the junction kept 6 bases outside the gene matches. The CDR3 region is CASSPSGTSGRYNEQFF. CDR3 nucleotide sequence: TGTGCCAGCAGCCCTTCCGGGACTAGCGGGAGGTACAATGAGCAGTTCTTC.

This clonotype appeared a few times. The chain joins TRBV12-3 or TRBV12-4 to TRBJ1-6; tentative D call: TRBD1 (6 bases). V was trimmed by 5 bases and J by 7 bases, leaving 15 bases between them. The CDR3 length is 15 residues. The CDR3 DNA follows: TGTGCCAGCAGTCCCGCGGGACACCTAAATTCACCCCTCCACTTT. It translates to CASSPAGHLNSPLHF.

This clonotype was picked up a small number of times. V usage is TRBV29-1 and J usage is TRBJ1-1, with D tentatively TRBD1 (6 bases). This CDR3 has 13 amino acids. The V and J ends lost 3 bases and 2 bases respectively, with 10 bases between them. Germline CDR1 and CDR2: SQVTM and ANQGSEA. Written as DNA, the CDR3 is TGCAGCGTTGACCCAGGGGTAAACACTGAAGCTTTCTTT. Residues: CSVDPGVNTEAFF.

This clonotype was seen once. The CDR3 carries no conserved terminal phenylalanine or tryptophan, so it likely arises from a read error. The genes are TRBV6-2 or TRBV6-3 and TRBJ2-1, with 9 bases matching TRBD1. Per germline, CDR1 MNHEY and CDR2 SVGEGT. The CDR3 covers 17 residues. With 2 bases clipped from V and 4 bases from J, the junction kept 9 bases outside the gene matches. CDR3 sequence: CASSYHKGQGRYNEQFL. The CDR3 nucleotides read TGTGCCAGCAGTTACCATAAAGGACAGGGGAGATACAATGAGCAGTTCTTA.

This clonotype was counted many times. V gene TRBV5-5 combines with J gene TRBJ1-4; unclear D gene. Germline V lookup: CDR1 SGHKS, CDR2 YYEKEE (reference sequence). V gave up 4 bases and J gave up 2 bases, with 6 bases separating them. This CDR3 region has 13 residues. The CDR3 loop reads CASSQVTNEKLFF. The CDR3 nucleotides read TGTGCCAGCAGCCAGGTCACTAATGAAAAACTGTTTTTT.

This clonotype has only a few counts. V and J are TRBV10-3 and TRBJ1-1; D gene ambiguous. This CDR3 contains 12 residues. Trimming shortened V by 2 bases and J by 4 bases, and 5 bases separated the two germline ends. Germline lookup yields CDR1 ENHRY and CDR2 SYGVKD. The CDR3 DNA reads TGTGCCATCAGTGAGACGGGCACTGAAGCTTTCTTT. Its translation is CAISETGTEAFF.

Concerning this clonotype itself: A much larger clone is a single base away; this may be a read error. The V and J genes are TRBV6-5 and TRBJ2-5, with 8 bases aligning to TRBD1. After removal of 5 bases from V and 13 bases from J, the junction contained 15 bases not matched to a gene. Looked up from germline, CDR1 is MNHEY and CDR2 is SVGAGI. This CDR3 comprises 14 residues. CDR3 sequence reads: CASSPDRDIYERYF. CDR3 DNA sequence: TGTGCCAGCAGTCCGGACAGGGATATCTACGAGCGGTACTTC.

This clonotype has ten or more counts. The gene calls are TRBV15 and TRBJ2-5; D gene ambiguous. Germline CDR1 reads LNHNV; CDR2 reads YYDKDF (reference sequence). The CDR3 runs to 13 residues. V lost 1 base to trimming and J lost 4 bases, with 7 bases between them. CDR3 coding DNA: TGTGCCACCAGCAGAGCGGACGGAGAGACCCAGTACTTC. Its translation: CATSRADGETQYF. The full variable domain, its missing parts supplied by reference TRBV15 and TRBJ2-5, is DAMVIQNPRYQVTQFGKPVTLSCSQTLNHNVMYWYQQKSSQAPKLLFHYYDKDFNNEADTPDNFQSRRPNTSFCFLDIRSPGLGDTAMYLCATSRADGETQYFGPGTRLLVL.

This clonotype occurred a few times. The genes are TRBV7-2 and TRBJ1-2; D gene uncertain. The CDR3 extends over 14 amino acids. Germline-derived CDR1 and CDR2 are SGHTA and FQGNSA. V lost 4 bases and J lost 3, with 12 bases in between. DNA for the CDR3: TGTGCCAGCAGCTCCCGGGTCCGGGACTATGGCTACACCTTC. Its protein product is CASSSRVRDYGYTF.

The CDR3 DNA is TGTGCCACCTCTCAGGGGGCGTACGAGCAGTACTTC. Translating gives CATSQGAYEQYF. The rearrangement links TRBV19 to TRBJ2-7; TRBD1 matches at 8 bases. This CDR3 comprises 12 residues. Trimming at V came to 10 bases and at J to 4 bases, leaving 6 bases not matched to a gene. Germline V CDR1 and CDR2: LNHDA, SQIVND (reference sequence).

This clonotype showed up just a few times. This chain joins TRBV5-6 and TRBJ2-5, with a tentative D call TRBD2 (6 bases). In germline, CDR1 is SGHDT, CDR2 YYEEEE. The CDR3 runs to 17 residues. V lost 4 bases and J 2 bases, leaving 21 bases between the germline ends. DNA of the CDR3: TGTGCCAGCAGCGACTGGGCGACTAGAAGCCTACAAGAGACCCAGTACTTC. Translation gives CASSDWATRSLQETQYF.

V usage is TRBV25-1 and J usage is TRBJ2-7; 9 nucleotides align to TRBD1. Germline CDR1 is MGHDK and CDR2 is SYGVNS. J gave up 5 bases and V 8 bases, and 19 bases lay outside the gene matches. The CDR3 contains 17 residues. CDR3 in amino acids: CASSIPGQGTAADEQYF. The CDR3 DNA reads TGTGCCAGCTCTATACCGGGACAGGGAACGGCCGCCGACGAGCAGTACTTC.

This clonotype has a count of ten or more. CDR3 sequence: CASTSSTHGYTF. DNA of the CDR3: TGTGCCAGCACTTCCTCGACCCATGGCTACACCTTC. The V and J genes are TRBV6-6 and TRBJ1-2; D call uncertain. CDR3 size: 12 residues. The V gene lost 7 bases and the J gene lost 6 bases, with 12 bases spanning the gap. Germline lookup yields CDR1 MNHNY and CDR2 SVGAGI (reference sequence).